Presented here are 14 T cell receptor beta chains from one specimen sequenced in a study of shared clonotypes between healthy human individuals. Using immunoSEQ multiplex PCR, the repertoire was profiled, and TCRdb retains in-frame clones only, with some absent. The table has 950,000 to 1,100,000 clones, about four fifths seen once; the top ten hold 0.61%. The sample comprised memory CD4+ T cells from PBMCs. Subset defined: CD45RA-negative fraction. Source of these receptors: a man aged 18-30 years in good health. Some clones in this sample may be carry-over from other donors' samples.

J is TRBJ2-2 and V is TRBV7-9; unclear D gene. V lost 5 bases to trimming and J lost 6 bases, with 7 bases between them. Looked up from germline, CDR1 is SEHNR and CDR2 is FQNEAQ (reference sequence). This CDR3 has 12 amino acids. The CDR3 spells CASSTTPGELFF. The CDR3 bases are TGTGCCAGCAGCACAACCCCCGGGGAGCTGTTTTTT.

This chain links TRBV19 with TRBJ2-3; TRBD2 might be the D (6 bases). The CDR3 length is 18 residues. Germline values: CDR1 LNHDA, CDR2 SQIVND (reference sequence). Trimming left V 3 bases short and J 2 bases short, with 21 bases between. DNA for the CDR3: TGTGCCAGTAGTATTACCGCCGGTAGCGGAACTTACACAGATACGCAGTATTTT. This gives the protein CASSITAGSGTYTDTQYF.

Details on this clone: Lacking the conserved final phenylalanine or tryptophan, this CDR3 likely reflects a read error. The DNA is left out, because the CDR3 cannot be placed on it with certainty; the CDR3 is given as TCRdb lists it. V is TRBV5-1 and J is TRBJ2-7; the table's TRBD1 call for D was not verified on the DNA. The CDR3 adds up to 10 amino acids, both ends counted. Germline V gene lookup returns CDR1 SGHRS and CDR2 YFSETQ. The CDR3 spells CASSLEAEGA.

Concerning this clone: The same CDR3 arises from other DNA sequences in this sample as well. This CDR3 reads CASSVGSSGNTIYF. As DNA, the CDR3 is TGTGCCAGCAGCGTGGGCAGTTCTGGAAACACCATATATTTT. The chain recombines TRBV9 with TRBJ1-3; D ambiguous. The germline CDR1 and CDR2 sequences are SGDLS and YYNGEE. The ends were cut back, 2 bases at V and 1 base at J, with 7 bases in the middle. The CDR3 totals 14 residues. Based on the CDR3 plus reference TRBV9 and TRBJ1-3, the full variable domain is DSGVTQTPKHLITATGQRVTLRCSPRSGDLSVYWYQQSLDQGLQFLIQYYNGEERAKGNILERFSAQQFPDLHSELNLSSLELGDSALYFCASSVGSSGNTIYFGEGSWLTVV.

The chain uses TRBV5-6 and TRBJ2-2, with a possible D match to TRBD1 (5 bases). Trimming removed 2 bases from V and 5 bases from J, with 10 bases in between. This CDR3 contains 14 residues. Germline assignment: CDR1 SGHDT and CDR2 YYEEEE. The CDR3 region has the DNA TGTGCCAGCAGCTTATTTCAGGGTACCGGGGAGCTGTTTTTT. Protein sequence: CASSLFQGTGELFF. Full variable domain (missing parts from reference TRBV5-6 and TRBJ2-2): DAGVTQSPTHLIKTRGQQVTLRCSPKSGHDTVSWYQQALGQGPQFIFQYYEEEERQRGNFPDRFSGHQFPNYSSELNVNALLLGDSALYLCASSLFQGTGELFFGEGSRLTVL.

The chain joins TRBV19 to TRBJ1-2, with 8 bases matching TRBD1. This CDR3 region has 16 residues. The ends lost 1 base at V and 7 bases at J; junction bases unmatched: 11. Germline lookup yields CDR1 LNHDA and CDR2 SQIVND (reference sequence). CDR3 sequence reads: CASSIGPTGDLGGYTF. CDR3 bases: TGTGCCAGTAGTATAGGCCCGACAGGGGACCTCGGTGGCTACACCTTC.

About this clone itself: Other DNA variants within this sample encode the same CDR3. The rearrangement joins TRBV20-1 to TRBJ1-1, with 7 bases matching TRBD1. Trimming took 6 bases from V and 7 from J; bases not matched to a gene: 5. CDR3 length equals 11 residues. Germline lookup yields CDR1 DFQATT and CDR2 SNEGSKA (reference sequence). CDR3 sequence (DNA): TGCAGTGCCCGAGGGGGCGGTGAAGCTTTCTTT. This sequence encodes CSARGGGEAFF.

This clone was seen only once. The gene calls are TRBV30 and TRBJ2-6, with a tentative D call TRBD1 (6 bases). This CDR3 has 16 residues. V gave up 3 bases and J gave up 4 bases, with 16 bases separating them. Germline V gene lookup returns CDR1 GTSNPN and CDR2 SVGIG (reference sequence). CDR3 sequence reads: CAWRKTGKSGANVLTF. CDR3 coding DNA: TGTGCCTGGAGGAAAACAGGGAAATCCGGGGCCAACGTCCTGACTTTC. Using reference TRBV30 and TRBJ2-6 for the parts outside the CDR3, the full variable domain is SQTIHQWPATLVQPVGSPLSLECTVEGTSNPNLYWYRQAAGRGLQLLFYSVGIGQISSEVPQNLSASRPQDRQFILSSKKLLLSDSGFYLCAWRKTGKSGANVLTFGAGSRLTVL.

Ten or more counts support this clone. The gene calls are TRBV5-8 and TRBJ1-5; no firm D call. This CDR3 has 14 amino acids. Trimming pared 0 bases from V and 1 base from J, leaving 5 bases between. Germline V gene lookup returns CDR1 SGHTS and CDR2 YDEGEE. Written as DNA, the CDR3 is TGTGCCAGCAGCTTGGATGACAGCAATCAGCCCCAGCATTTT. This encodes CASSLDDSNQPQHF. Complete variable domain (other parts from reference TRBV5-8 and TRBJ1-5): EAGVTQSPTHLIKTRGQQATLRCSPISGHTSVYWYQQALGLGLQFLLWYDEGEERNRGNFPPRFSGRQFPNYSSELNVNALELEDSALYLCASSLDDSNQPQHFGDGTRLSIL.

The CDR3 loop reads CASSLQMSSTGELFF. The CDR3 nucleotides read TGCGCCAGCAGCTTACAGATGTCGAGCACCGGGGAGCTGTTTTTT. V and J are TRBV5-1 and TRBJ2-2; no firm D call. Trimming removed 2 bases from V and 4 bases from J, with 12 bases in between. The CDR3 runs 15 residues. The germline CDR1 and CDR2 sequences are SGHRS and YFSETQ.

Many counts were recorded for this clone. The J gene is TRBJ2-5, the V gene TRBV5-1; TRBD2 aligns across 13 bases. Trimming removed 6 bases from V and 4 bases from J; junction bases left unmatched: 12. CDR1 and CDR2 (germline): SGHRS, YFSETQ. The CDR3 runs to 17 residues. The CDR3 reads CASTYGLAGVGTETQYF. In DNA, the CDR3 is TGCGCCAGCACGTACGGACTAGCGGGAGTTGGTACAGAGACCCAGTACTTC.

The chain carries TRBV5-1 and TRBJ2-7, with TRBD2 matching 8 bases. This CDR3 region has 16 residues. Germline CDR1 and CDR2: SGHRS and YFSETQ. The V segment lost 4 bases and the J segment 5 bases; nucleotides outside the gene matches: 14. The CDR3 DNA is TGCGCCAGCAGCGGGCCCGTGTCGGGGGGGCGAAACGAGCAGTACTTC. Amino acids: CASSGPVSGGRNEQYF.

Concerning this clone itself: The identical CDR3 is also encoded by other nucleotide sequences in the sample. The V call is TRBV4-2, the J call TRBJ2-1, with D tentatively TRBD2 (6 bases). Germline CDR1 LGHNA, CDR2 YNFKEQ. The CDR3 covers 15 residues. Trimming took off 1 base at V and 7 bases at J, with 14 bases between the two ends. In DNA form, the CDR3 reads TGTGCCAGCAGCCAAGTGGGCGGGGCAGGAAATGAGCAGTTCTTC. It is translated as CASSQVGGAGNEQFF.

The rearrangement uses TRBV28 and TRBJ2-7, with D possibly matching TRBD2 (6 bases). CDR3 size: 14 residues. Per germline, CDR1 MDHEN and CDR2 SYDVKM. V lost 3 bases and J lost 6, with 15 bases in between. The CDR3 coding sequence is TGTGCCAGCAGTTTCCCGGGGGAGGCACGCGAGCAGTACTTC. Translation gives CASSFPGEAREQYF. The full variable domain, rest sourced from reference TRBV28 and TRBJ2-7, is DVKVTQSSRYLVKRTGEKVFLECVQDMDHENMFWYRQDPGLGLRLIYFSYDVKMKEKGDIPEGYSVSREKKERFSLILESASTNQTSMYLCASSFPGEAREQYFGPGTRLTVT.